The next 22 T cell receptor beta chains were all read from a single sample in a study of blood T cell repertoires in COVID-19. Repertoires were generated with immunoSEQ multiplex PCR, while TCRdb's copy carries only in-frame clones and drops some. The sample lists about 230,000 clones; roughly 83% were seen once. The material sequenced was peripheral blood. The receptors shown here come from a man in his forties with acute or convalescent COVID-19.

The J gene is TRBJ1-2, the V gene TRBV9; 9 bases align to TRBD1. Unmatched junction bases numbered 17, after V lost 3 bases and J lost 2 bases. CDR3 length equals 19 residues. Germline V CDR1 and CDR2: SGDLS, YYNGEE. The CDR3 DNA follows: TGTGCCAGCAGCGCCCCTCCTCCTGGACAGGGGAGGGCGAACTATGGCTACACCTTC. Its translation: CASSAPPPGQGRANYGYTF.

This chain connects TRBV18 to TRBJ1-1; 10 positions match TRBD1. The CDR3 has 14 amino acids. With V trimmed by 4 bases and J by 4 bases, 3 bases remained unmatched. Germline V gene sequence: CDR1 KGHSH, CDR2 LQKENI. CDR3 DNA: TGTGCCAGCTCACGGGACAGGGGAGGCACTGAAGCTTTCTTT. Amino acid sequence: CASSRDRGGTEAFF.

The chain combines TRBV12-3 or TRBV12-4 with TRBJ2-1; D gene uncertain. The CDR3 runs 11 residues. V was shortened by 5 bases and J by 12 bases, with 11 bases between the two germline ends. The CDR3 loop is CASSPATRQFF. The CDR3 coding sequence is TGTGCCAGCAGTCCCGCTACCCGGCAGTTCTTC.

This clone was observed a single time. This chain joins TRBV9 and TRBJ1-3; possible D gene TRBD1, 5 bases. CDR3 size: 16 residues. V was trimmed by 4 bases and J by 0 bases, leaving 14 bases between them. Germline-derived CDR1 and CDR2 are SGDLS and YYNGEE. CDR3 sequence: CASSTRDSPSGNTIYF. CDR3 bases: TGTGCCAGCAGCACTCGTGACAGTCCCTCTGGAAACACCATATATTTT.

This chain uses TRBV27 with TRBJ1-4; D gene uncertain. Trimming removed 8 bases at V and 5 bases at J, with 12 bases between. Germline CDR1 and CDR2: MNHEY and SMNVEV (reference sequence). The CDR3 is 13 residues long. CDR3 sequence reads: CASRLAENEKLFF. The CDR3 DNA follows: TGTGCCAGCCGACTCGCTGAAAATGAAAAACTGTTTTTT.

This chain links TRBV19 with TRBJ2-3, with a tentative D call TRBD2 (5 bases). This CDR3 spans 14 amino acids. Germline V gives CDR1 LNHDA, CDR2 SQIVND (reference sequence). V was shortened by 3 bases and J by 5 bases, with 12 bases between the two germline ends. This chain's CDR3 is CASSIGGGKDTQYF. The CDR3 DNA reads as TGTGCCAGTAGTATCGGAGGTGGGAAAGATACGCAGTATTTT.

The V gene is TRBV6-5, the J gene TRBJ1-1; D is unresolved. Trimming took off 8 bases at V and 1 base at J, with 5 bases between the two ends. The germline V gene has CDR1 MNHEY and CDR2 SVGAGI. The CDR3 contains 11 residues. The CDR3 here is CASRGNTEAFF. The CDR3 region has the DNA TGTGCCAGCCGGGGGAACACTGAAGCTTTCTTT.

The CDR3 DNA follows: TGTGCCAGCAGCTTAGCGCCAGGGGGATTCACTGAAGCTTTCTTT. This encodes CASSLAPGGFTEAFF. This chain links TRBV7-2 with TRBJ1-1, with 7 bases identical to TRBD1. CDR3 size: 15 residues. V shed 0 bases and J 4 bases; nucleotides not matched to a gene: 5. Germline V gives CDR1 SGHTA, CDR2 FQGNSA.

The V gene is TRBV18, the J gene TRBJ2-4; 8 nucleotides align to TRBD2. J lost 7 bases, V lost 6 bases, and 5 bases had no gene match. Germline assignment: CDR1 KGHSH and CDR2 LQKENI. The CDR3 loop spans 13 amino acids. CDR3 in amino acids: CASSSGLANIQYF. DNA of the CDR3: TGTGCCAGCTCCTCCGGACTAGCTAACATTCAGTACTTC.

The J gene is TRBJ2-7, the V gene TRBV28; TRBD1 is a possible D gene (5 bases). V gave up 7 bases and J gave up 0 bases, with 13 bases separating them. The germline V gene has CDR1 MDHEN and CDR2 SYDVKM. This CDR3 is built from 14 residues. CDR3 in amino acids: CASNPGALSYEQYF. CDR3 nucleotides: TGTGCCAGCAACCCTGGGGCTCTCTCCTACGAGCAGTACTTC.

The J gene is TRBJ1-1, the V gene TRBV7-3; TRBD1 is a possible D gene (6 bases). Germline V lookup: CDR1 SGHTA, CDR2 FQGTGA. This CDR3 is built from 15 residues. Trimming cost V 3 bases and J 1 base, with 12 bases left between them. The CDR3 spells CASSFSGTSNTEAFF. The CDR3 DNA follows: TGTGCCAGCAGCTTCAGCGGGACATCGAACACTGAAGCTTTCTTT.

This chain links TRBV5-6 with TRBJ1-3, with a tentative D call TRBD1 (6 bases). V lost 4 bases and J lost 2, with 13 bases in between. CDR1 is SGHDT and CDR2 is YYEEEE in the germline V gene. The CDR3 has 15 amino acids. CDR3 DNA: TGTGCCAGCAGCCCCTTAGGGGGTCCTGGAAACACCATATATTTT. Translating gives CASSPLGGPGNTIYF. The variable domain in full, completed from reference TRBV5-6 and TRBJ1-3, reads DAGVTQSPTHLIKTRGQQVTLRCSPKSGHDTVSWYQQALGQGPQFIFQYYEEEERQRGNFPDRFSGHQFPNYSSELNVNALLLGDSALYLCASSPLGGPGNTIYFGEGSWLTVV.

The chain uses TRBV3-1 (or the pseudogene TRBV3-2) and TRBJ2-1; 10 bases match TRBD2. The CDR3 contains 14 residues. The J segment lost 6 bases and the V segment lost 1 base, leaving 0 bases of the junction unmatched. Germline values: CDR1 LGHDT, CDR2 YNNKEL (reference sequence). CDR3 sequence: CASSQGLAGNEQFF. In DNA form, the CDR3 reads TGTGCCAGCAGCCAAGGACTAGCGGGCAATGAGCAGTTCTTC.

As DNA, the CDR3 is TGTGCCAGCAGACGGGACACCAGCAATCAGCCCCAGCATTTT. Protein: CASRRDTSNQPQHF. The V and J genes are TRBV2 and TRBJ1-5; perhaps TRBD1 as D (6 bases). The CDR3 is 14 residues long. Germline loops: CDR1 SNHLY, CDR2 FYNNEI. V lost 6 bases to trimming and J lost 1 base, with 10 bases between them.

This clone was observed a few times. The J gene is TRBJ2-2, the V gene TRBV3-1 (or the pseudogene TRBV3-2), with a possible D match to TRBD2 (6 bases). Deletions cut 5 bases from V and 7 bases from J, with 11 bases between. Germline values: CDR1 LGHDT, CDR2 YNNKEL (reference sequence). The CDR3 runs 13 residues. CDR3 protein: CASSTDYGGELFF. The CDR3 bases are TGTGCCAGCAGCACGGACTACGGCGGGGAGCTGTTTTTT.

The rearrangement joins TRBV20-1 to TRBJ2-1; the D is unclear. The CDR3 loop spans 11 amino acids. Trimming took 5 bases from V and 4 from J, leaving 6 bases between them. Germline assignment: CDR1 DFQATT and CDR2 SNEGSKA (reference sequence). The CDR3 region has the DNA TGCAGTGCTGCGGTATACAATGAGCAGTTCTTC. It encodes CSAAVYNEQFF.

This sequence joins TRBV6-5 and TRBJ2-7; the match to TRBD2 covers 10 bases. The CDR3 has 16 amino acids. J lost 6 bases, V lost 0 bases, and 8 bases had no gene match. Germline V gene sequence: CDR1 MNHEY, CDR2 SVGAGI. The CDR3 reads CASSYSAVAGGFEQYF. CDR3 DNA: TGTGCCAGCAGTTACTCTGCGGTAGCGGGAGGTTTCGAGCAGTACTTC.

The chain is built from TRBV30 and TRBJ1-4, with a possible D match to TRBD1 (5 bases). The CDR3 has 13 residues. The germline V and J ends were trimmed by 4 bases and 7 bases, with 13 bases remaining between them. The germline V gene has CDR1 GTSNPN and CDR2 SVGIG (reference sequence). CDR3 residues: CAWTRDLTEKLFF. Here the CDR3 DNA reads TGTGCCTGGACCCGGGACTTGACTGAAAAACTGTTTTTT. The full variable domain, its missing parts supplied by reference TRBV30 and TRBJ1-4, is SQTIHQWPATLVQPVGSPLSLECTVEGTSNPNLYWYRQAAGRGLQLLFYSVGIGQISSEVPQNLSASRPQDRQFILSSKKLLLSDSGFYLCAWTRDLTEKLFFGSGTQLSVL.

This chain joins TRBV3-1 (or the pseudogene TRBV3-2) and TRBJ1-1, with 9 bases fitting TRBD1. Unmatched junction bases numbered 0, after V lost 0 bases and J lost 10 bases. The CDR3 spans 12 residues. Germline-derived CDR1 and CDR2 are LGHDT and YNNKEL (reference sequence). For the CDR3, the DNA is TGTGCCAGCAGCCAAGAACAGGGGGCAGCTTTCTTT. This gives the protein CASSQEQGAAFF.

V is TRBV7-8 and J is TRBJ2-1; 7 nucleotides agree with TRBD2. The CDR3 is made up of 18 amino acids. Germline CDR1 is SGHVS and CDR2 is FQNEAQ. Trimming cost V 5 bases and J 7 bases; bases outside gene matches: 20. Written as DNA, the CDR3 is TGTGCCAGCAGCGACCCCACCCGGGAGGCGGGACTAAAGAATGAGCAGTTCTTC. Translating gives CASSDPTREAGLKNEQFF.

This chain joins TRBV5-1 and TRBJ1-1; no firm D call. The CDR3 covers 13 residues. The V end lost 0 bases, the J end lost 3 bases, and 6 bases lay between the germline ends. Germline-derived CDR1 and CDR2 are SGHRS and YFSETQ. As DNA, the CDR3 is TGCGCCAGCAGCTTGGTCGGGGACACTGAAGCTTTCTTT. It yields the protein CASSLVGDTEAFF.

This clone was counted at least ten times. This CDR3 is also generated by other DNA sequences in the sample. The rearrangement links TRBV12-3 or TRBV12-4 to TRBJ2-7, with D hard to call. The CDR3 has 11 amino acids. Trimming took off 4 bases at V and 4 bases at J, with 5 bases between the two ends. This chain's CDR3 is CASSSLYEQYF. Written as DNA, the CDR3 is TGTGCCAGCAGTTCCCTTTACGAGCAGTACTTC.